This T cell receptor (beta chain) is drawn from a study of blood T cells in healthy people across ages (dated by TCRdb to the mid-2010s). With regard to the full study: Template switching captured roughly one uniquely barcoded TCR beta cDNA molecule per two T cells in model experiments. Using deep sequencing normalized with unique cDNA molecular identifiers, the study measured how TCR beta repertoire diversity changes with age. For two donors (one aged 18 to 30 and one aged 80 or older), the study analyzed two additional independent replicas of 1 million unique cDNA reads from the same blood draw. The donors were split into four age groups: young (average around 15 years), middle-aged (39), aged (more than 60) and long-lived (over 75). To avoid experimental bias, donors of different ages were spread randomly across the sequencing lanes.

Of note for this clonotype: No cognate antigen has been identified for it. Qualities for individual bases were not recorded, and no much larger clone is one base off.

Systemically healthy Caucasian individuals from Russia, approximately 39 in total and aged about 6 to 90 years, were included as donors. Each donor gave around 9.9 milliliters of peripheral blood, collected into EDTA-treated Vacutainer tubes. Ficoll-Paque density-gradient centrifugation was used to isolate PBMCs, with at least 6.5 million per sample. Total RNA, at least 6 micrograms per sample, was extracted from PBMCs with Trizol reagent. For every donor, an aliquot of PBMCs went through flow cytometry to measure the percentages of naive CD45RAhigh/CD27high T cells. V gives up 4 bases and J gives up 0 bases, and the segment between their germline ends measures 10 bases. According to the germline V gene, CDR1 reads SGHRS and CDR2 reads YFSETQ. Measured from the cysteine to the phenylalanine, the CDR3 is 15 residues long. Only CDR3 DNA remains: 45 bases, in frame from the first base. On the study overall, not on this receptor specifically: Estimates of total diversity based on one million sequenced T cells were regarded as lower bounds and as underestimates. Because the CMV infection status of the donors was unknown, age-related changes in expanded clonotypes may potentially have been confounded. The long-lived group showed more naive CD4+ T cells, fewer expanded clones and increased TCR diversity than the aged group, suggesting age selection. Observed TCR beta diversity per million T cells fell roughly linearly with age, and a significant reduction was already apparent by age about 43. The percentage of naive T cells measured by flow cytometry correlated strongly with observed TCR beta diversity. Bulk unsorted PBMC profiling prevented conclusive comparison of naive and antigen-experienced compartments.

The library was generated by 5' RACE. Sequencing took place on an Illumina HiSeq 2500. A second roughly 6 to 11 cycle PCR used a sample-barcoded 5' primer and a J-beta primer mix. A unique molecular identifier was introduced onto each TCR beta cDNA molecule by a template-switch 5' adaptor carrying 12 random nucleotides. Each sample yielded at least 2.5 million CDR3-containing paired-end reads. First-strand cDNA synthesis was performed from all RNA using the Mint cDNA synthesis kit, with priming by a TRBC-specific oligonucleotide. Following uracil-DNA glycosylase treatment, a first 18-cycle PCR with universal primers M1SS and BC2_uni_R was performed on all cDNA. Per the original workflow: For normalization, 1 million high-quality reads were randomly selected from each sample, with every read carrying a distinct molecular identifier. Instead of being binned into consensus sequences, reads that shared molecular identifiers were thrown out. MiTCR, run with a Q25 quality threshold and the strictest error-elimination algorithm, handled CDR3 identification, clonotype clustering and error correction. A nonparametric unseen species model with Euler transformation was used to estimate a lower bound on total TCR beta diversity. The public reads were run again by TCRdb, first through fastp at Q25 and then through MiXCR, and only productive beta chains were kept. Every distinct CDR3 protein forms one entry, paired with its most common genes and DNA. TCRdb, not the authors, supplied the V and J calls. Within this sample are under 1,000,000 distinct CDR3 sequences, with around 50% of them counted one time only. The ten largest clonotypes hold around 18% of the sample.

Recombination connected TRBV5-1 to TRBJ1-4; a confident D gene designation cannot be given. The receptor's source is an older man in good health. Sequenced sample: blood. The nucleotide sequence reads as follows: TGCGCCAGCAGCCGTCAACTATCAACTAATGAAAAACTGTTTTTT. Its translation reads: CASSRQLSTNEKLFF.